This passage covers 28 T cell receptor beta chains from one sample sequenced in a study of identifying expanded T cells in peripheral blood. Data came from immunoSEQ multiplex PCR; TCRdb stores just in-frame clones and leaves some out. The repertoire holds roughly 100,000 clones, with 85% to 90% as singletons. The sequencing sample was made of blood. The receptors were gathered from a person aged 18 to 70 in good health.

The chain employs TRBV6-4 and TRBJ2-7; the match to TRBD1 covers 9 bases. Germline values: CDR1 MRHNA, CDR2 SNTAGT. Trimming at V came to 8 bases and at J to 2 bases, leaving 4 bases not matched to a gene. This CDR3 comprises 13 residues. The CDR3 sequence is CASPGQGTYEQYF. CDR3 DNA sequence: TGTGCCAGCCCGGGACAGGGAACCTACGAGCAGTACTTC.

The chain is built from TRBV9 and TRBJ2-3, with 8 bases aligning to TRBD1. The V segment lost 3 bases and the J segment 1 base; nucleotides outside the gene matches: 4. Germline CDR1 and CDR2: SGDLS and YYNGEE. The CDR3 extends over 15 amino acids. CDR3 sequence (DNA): TGTGCCAGCAGCGCGGCAGGGGGCCGCACAGATACGCAGTATTTT. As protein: CASSAAGGRTDTQYF.

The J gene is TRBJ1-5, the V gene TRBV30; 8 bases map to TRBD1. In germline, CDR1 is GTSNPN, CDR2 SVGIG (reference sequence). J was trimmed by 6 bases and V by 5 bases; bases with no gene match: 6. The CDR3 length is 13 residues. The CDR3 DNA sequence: TGTGCCTGGGGGCGACAGGGGAGTCAGCCCCAGCATTTT. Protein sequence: CAWGRQGSQPQHF.

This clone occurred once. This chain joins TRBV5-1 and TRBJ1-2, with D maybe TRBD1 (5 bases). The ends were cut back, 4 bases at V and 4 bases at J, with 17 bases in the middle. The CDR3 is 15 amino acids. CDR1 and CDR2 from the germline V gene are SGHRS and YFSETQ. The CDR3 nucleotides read TGCGCCAGCAGCATTTCCGGGACGGGCATCTATGGCTACACCTTC. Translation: CASSISGTGIYGYTF.

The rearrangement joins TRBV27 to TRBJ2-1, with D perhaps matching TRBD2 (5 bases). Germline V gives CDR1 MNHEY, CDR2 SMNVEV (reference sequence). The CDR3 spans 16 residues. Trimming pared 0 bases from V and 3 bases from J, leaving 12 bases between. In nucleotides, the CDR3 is TGTGCCAGCAGTTTATCGGTAGGACTCCTCTACAATGAGCAGTTCTTC. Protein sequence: CASSLSVGLLYNEQFF.

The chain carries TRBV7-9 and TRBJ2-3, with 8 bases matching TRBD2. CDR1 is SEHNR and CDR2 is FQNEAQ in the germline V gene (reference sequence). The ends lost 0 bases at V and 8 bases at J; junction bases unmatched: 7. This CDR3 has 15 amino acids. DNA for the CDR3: TGTGCCAGCAGCTTAGCGGGTAGCGGGGAAAGTACGCAGTATTTT. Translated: CASSLAGSGESTQYF. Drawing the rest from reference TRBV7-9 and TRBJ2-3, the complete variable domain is DTGVSQNPRHKITKRGQNVTFRCDPISEHNRLYWYRQTLGQGPEFLTYFQNEAQLEKSRLLSDRFSAERPKGSFSTLEIQRTEQGDSAMYLCASSLAGSGESTQYFGPGTRLTVL.

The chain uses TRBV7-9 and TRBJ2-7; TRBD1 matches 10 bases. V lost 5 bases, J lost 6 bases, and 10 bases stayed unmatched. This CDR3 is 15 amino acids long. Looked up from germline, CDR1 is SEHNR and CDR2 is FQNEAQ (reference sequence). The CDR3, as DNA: TGTGCCAGCAGCCCACGGGGACAGGGGCTGGCCGAGCAGTACTTC. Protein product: CASSPRGQGLAEQYF.

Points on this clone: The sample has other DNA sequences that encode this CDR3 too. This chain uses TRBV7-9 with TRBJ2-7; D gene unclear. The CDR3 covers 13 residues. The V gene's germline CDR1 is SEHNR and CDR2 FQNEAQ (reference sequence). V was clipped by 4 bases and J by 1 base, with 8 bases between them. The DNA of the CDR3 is TGTGCCAGCAGCTCTTGGGGATCCTACGAGCAGTACTTC. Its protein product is CASSSWGSYEQYF.

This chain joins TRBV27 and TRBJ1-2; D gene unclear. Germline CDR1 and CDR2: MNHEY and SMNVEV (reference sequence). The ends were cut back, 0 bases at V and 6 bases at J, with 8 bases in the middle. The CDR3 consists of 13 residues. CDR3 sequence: CASSLSIRHGYTF. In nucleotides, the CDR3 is TGTGCCAGCAGTTTATCAATCCGTCATGGCTACACCTTC.

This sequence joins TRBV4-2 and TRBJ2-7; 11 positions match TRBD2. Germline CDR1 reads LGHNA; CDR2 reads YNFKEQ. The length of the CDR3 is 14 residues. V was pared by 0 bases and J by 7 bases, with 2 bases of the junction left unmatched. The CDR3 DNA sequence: TGTGCCAGCAGCCAAGATAGCGGGGGGGCTGAGCAGTACTTC. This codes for CASSQDSGGAEQYF.

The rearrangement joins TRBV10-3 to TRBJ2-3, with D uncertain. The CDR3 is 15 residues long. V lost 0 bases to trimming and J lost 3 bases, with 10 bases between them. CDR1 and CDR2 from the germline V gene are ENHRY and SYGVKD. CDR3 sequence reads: CAISESALITDTQYF. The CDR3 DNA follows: TGTGCCATCAGTGAGTCGGCCCTGATAACAGATACGCAGTATTTT.

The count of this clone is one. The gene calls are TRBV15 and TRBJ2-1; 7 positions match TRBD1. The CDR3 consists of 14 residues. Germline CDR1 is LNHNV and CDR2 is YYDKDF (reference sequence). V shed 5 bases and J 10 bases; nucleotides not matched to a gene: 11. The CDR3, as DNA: TGTGCCACCAGCGGCCGAACGGGGACAGCCGAGCAGTTCTTC. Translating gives CATSGRTGTAEQFF.

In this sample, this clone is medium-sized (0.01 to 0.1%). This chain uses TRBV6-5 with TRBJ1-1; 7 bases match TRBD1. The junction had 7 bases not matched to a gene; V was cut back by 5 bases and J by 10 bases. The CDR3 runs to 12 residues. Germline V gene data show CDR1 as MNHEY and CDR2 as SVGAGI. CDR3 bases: TGTGCCAGCAGTAATTTCAGGGGGGGAGCTTTCTTT. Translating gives CASSNFRGGAFF.

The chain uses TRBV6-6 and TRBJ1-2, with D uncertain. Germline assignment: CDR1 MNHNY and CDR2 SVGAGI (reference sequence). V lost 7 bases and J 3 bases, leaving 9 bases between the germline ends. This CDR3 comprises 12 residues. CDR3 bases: TGTGCCAGCACCGGGTCAGACTATGGCTACACCTTC. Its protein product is CASTGSDYGYTF.

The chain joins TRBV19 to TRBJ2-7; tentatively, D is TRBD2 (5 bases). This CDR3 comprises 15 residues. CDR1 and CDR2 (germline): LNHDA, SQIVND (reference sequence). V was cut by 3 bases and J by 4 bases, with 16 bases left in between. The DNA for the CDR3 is TGTGCCAGTAGTATCTCTCTAGCCGGGTTTTACGAGCAGTACTTC. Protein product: CASSISLAGFYEQYF.

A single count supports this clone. The CDR3, as DNA: TGTGCCACCAGCAGCCACAAAGGGGCGAGCAATCAGCCCCAGCATTTT. Translating it yields CATSSHKGASNQPQHF. J is TRBJ1-5 and V is TRBV15, with D possibly TRBD1 on 5 matching bases. The germline V and J ends were trimmed by 3 bases and 1 base, with 13 bases remaining between them. Per germline, CDR1 LNHNV and CDR2 YYDKDF (reference sequence). This CDR3 spans 16 amino acids.

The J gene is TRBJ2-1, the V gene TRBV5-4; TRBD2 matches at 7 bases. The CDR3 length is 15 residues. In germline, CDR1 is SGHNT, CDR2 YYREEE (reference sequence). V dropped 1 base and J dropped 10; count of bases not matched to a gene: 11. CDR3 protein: CASSLLAGDSLEQFF. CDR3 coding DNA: TGTGCCAGCAGCTTGCTGGCGGGGGACTCATTGGAGCAGTTCTTC.

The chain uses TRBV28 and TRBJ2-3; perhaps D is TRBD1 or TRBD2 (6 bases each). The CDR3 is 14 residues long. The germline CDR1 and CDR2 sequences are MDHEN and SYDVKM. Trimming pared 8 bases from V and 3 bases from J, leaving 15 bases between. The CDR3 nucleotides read TGTGCCAGCCGGGCAGGAGGGGGTACAGATACGCAGTATTTT. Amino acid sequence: CASRAGGGTDTQYF.

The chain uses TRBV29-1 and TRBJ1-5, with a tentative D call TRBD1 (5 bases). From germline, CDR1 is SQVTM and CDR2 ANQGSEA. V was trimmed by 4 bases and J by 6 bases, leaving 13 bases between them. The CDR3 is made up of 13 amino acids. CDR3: CSVVSGNGQPQHF. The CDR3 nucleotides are TGCAGCGTTGTATCAGGGAATGGTCAGCCCCAGCATTTT.

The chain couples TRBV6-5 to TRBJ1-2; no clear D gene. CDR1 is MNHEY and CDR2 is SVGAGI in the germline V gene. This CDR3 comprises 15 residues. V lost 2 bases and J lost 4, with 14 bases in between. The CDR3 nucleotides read TGTGCCAGCAGTTACGGGCGGGGAGTGACCTATGGCTACACCTTC. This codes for CASSYGRGVTYGYTF.

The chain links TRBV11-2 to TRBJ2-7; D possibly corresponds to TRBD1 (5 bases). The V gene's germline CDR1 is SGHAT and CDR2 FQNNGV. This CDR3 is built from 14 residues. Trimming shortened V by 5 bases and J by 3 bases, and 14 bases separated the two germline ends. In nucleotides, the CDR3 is TGTGCCAGCAGCCCCATTAGGGGAAACTACGAGCAGTACTTC. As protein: CASSPIRGNYEQYF.

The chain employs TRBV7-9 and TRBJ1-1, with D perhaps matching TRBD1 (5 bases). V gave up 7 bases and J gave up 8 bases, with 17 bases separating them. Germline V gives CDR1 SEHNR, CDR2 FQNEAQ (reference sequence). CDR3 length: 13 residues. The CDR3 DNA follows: TGTGCCAGCACCTCGGCGGGGGTTCTAGAAGCTTTCTTT. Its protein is CASTSAGVLEAFF.

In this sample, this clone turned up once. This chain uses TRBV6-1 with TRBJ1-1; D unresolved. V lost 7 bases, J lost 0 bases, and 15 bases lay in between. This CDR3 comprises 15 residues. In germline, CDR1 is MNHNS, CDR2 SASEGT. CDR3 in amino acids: CASTLGRNLNTEAFF. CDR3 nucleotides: TGTGCCAGCACCCTTGGACGGAACCTGAACACTGAAGCTTTCTTT.

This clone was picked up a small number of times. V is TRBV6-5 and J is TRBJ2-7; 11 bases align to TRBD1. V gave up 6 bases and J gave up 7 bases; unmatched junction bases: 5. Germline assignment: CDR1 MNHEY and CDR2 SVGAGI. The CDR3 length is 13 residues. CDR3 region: CASSGQGAWEQYF. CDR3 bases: TGTGCCAGCAGCGGACAGGGGGCATGGGAGCAGTACTTC.

The CDR3 protein is CASSLLPRAQETQYF. In DNA form, the CDR3 reads TGTGCCAGCAGCTTACTTCCCAGGGCGCAAGAGACCCAGTACTTC. The chain employs TRBV7-9 and TRBJ2-5, with a possible D match to TRBD1 (5 bases). Trimming took off 2 bases at V and 2 bases at J, with 12 bases between the two ends. The germline CDR1 and CDR2 sequences are SEHNR and FQNEAQ (reference sequence). CDR3 size: 15 residues.

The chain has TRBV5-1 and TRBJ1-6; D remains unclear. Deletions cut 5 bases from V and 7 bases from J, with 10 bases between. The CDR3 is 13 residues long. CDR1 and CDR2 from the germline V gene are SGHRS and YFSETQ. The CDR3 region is CASRDGENSPLHF. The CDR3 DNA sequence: TGCGCCAGCAGGGACGGAGAGAATTCACCCCTCCACTTT.

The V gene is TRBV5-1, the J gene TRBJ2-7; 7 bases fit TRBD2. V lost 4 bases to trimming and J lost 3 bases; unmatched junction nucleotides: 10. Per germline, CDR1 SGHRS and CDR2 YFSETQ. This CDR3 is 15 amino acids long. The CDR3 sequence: CASSPGLAAGYEQYF. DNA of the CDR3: TGCGCCAGCAGCCCAGGGCTAGCGGCGGGCTACGAGCAGTACTTC.

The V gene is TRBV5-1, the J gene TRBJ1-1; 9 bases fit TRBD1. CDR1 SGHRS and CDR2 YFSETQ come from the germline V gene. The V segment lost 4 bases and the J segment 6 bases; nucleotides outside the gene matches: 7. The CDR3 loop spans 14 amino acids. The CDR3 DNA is TGCGCCAGCAGCACCACGGACAGGGGTTCTGAAGCTTTCTTT. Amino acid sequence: CASSTTDRGSEAFF. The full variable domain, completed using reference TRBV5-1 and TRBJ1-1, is KAGVTQTPRYLIKTRGQQVTLSCSPISGHRSVSWYQQTPGQGLQFLFEYFSETQRNKGNFPGRFSGRQFSNSRSEMNVSTLELGDSALYLCASSTTDRGSEAFFGQGTRLTVV.